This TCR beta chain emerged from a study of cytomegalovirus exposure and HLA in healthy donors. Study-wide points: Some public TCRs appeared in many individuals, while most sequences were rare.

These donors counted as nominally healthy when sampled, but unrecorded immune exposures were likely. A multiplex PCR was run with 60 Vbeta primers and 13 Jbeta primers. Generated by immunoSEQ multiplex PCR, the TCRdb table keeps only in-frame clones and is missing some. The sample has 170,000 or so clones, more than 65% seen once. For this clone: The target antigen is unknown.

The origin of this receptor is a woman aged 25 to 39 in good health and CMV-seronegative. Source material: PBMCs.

CDR3: CASSYMGGSNQPQHF. DNA for the CDR3: TGTGCCAGCAGCTATATGGGGGGAAGCAATCAGCCCCAGCATTTT. V is TRBV11-2 and J is TRBJ1-5; D possibly corresponds to TRBD1 (5 bases). The CDR3 loop spans 15 amino acids. Germline CDR1 and CDR2: SGHAT and FQNNGV. Between the trimmed V and J ends, which lost 4 bases and 1 base, there was a span of 11 bases.